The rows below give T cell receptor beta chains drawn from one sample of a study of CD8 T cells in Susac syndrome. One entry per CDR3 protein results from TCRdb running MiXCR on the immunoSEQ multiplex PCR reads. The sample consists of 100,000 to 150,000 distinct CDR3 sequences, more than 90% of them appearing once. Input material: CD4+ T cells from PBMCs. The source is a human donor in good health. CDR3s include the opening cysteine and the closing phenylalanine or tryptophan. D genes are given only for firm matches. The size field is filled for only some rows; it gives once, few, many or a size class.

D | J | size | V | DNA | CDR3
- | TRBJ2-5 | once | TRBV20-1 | TGCAGTGCTAGGAACCAGCAAGAGACCCAGTACTTC | CSARNQQETQYF
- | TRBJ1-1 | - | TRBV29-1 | TGCAGCGTTGAAAGTGTAGATAAGGGTCGGGAAGCTTTCTTT | CSVESVDKGREAFF
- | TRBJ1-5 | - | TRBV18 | TGTGCCAGCTCACCCGGCTTAGGCGGTCAGCCCCAGCATTTT | CASSPGLGGQPQHF
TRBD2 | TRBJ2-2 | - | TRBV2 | TGTGCCAGCGGGCGGGAGGTCACCGGGGAGCTGTTTTTT | CASGREVTGELFF
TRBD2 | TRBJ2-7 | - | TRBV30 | TGTGCCTGGACCGTAGGAGCGGGAGGGCCCTACGAGCAGTACTTC | CAWTVGAGGPYEQYF
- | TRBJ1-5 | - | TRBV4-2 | TGTGCCAGCAGCCAAGATGAGGGGACTCAGCCCCAGCATTTT | CASSQDEGTQPQHF
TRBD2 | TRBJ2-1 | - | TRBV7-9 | TGTGCCAGCAGCCTCGGGACTACTGCGGGTGAGCAGTTCTTC | CASSLGTTAGEQFF
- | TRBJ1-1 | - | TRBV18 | TGTGCCAGCTCACCACCGGCAGCCGGGAACACTGAAGCTTTCTTT | CASSPPAAGNTEAFF
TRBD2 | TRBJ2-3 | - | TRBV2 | TGTGCCAGCAGTGAAGGAGGACTAGCGGCAGATACGCAGTATTTT | CASSEGGLAADTQYF
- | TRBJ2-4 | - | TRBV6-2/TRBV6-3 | TGTGCCAGCAACGAAGGGTTGGCAAACATTCAGTACTTC | CASNEGLANIQYF
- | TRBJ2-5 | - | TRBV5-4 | TGTGCCAGCAGCTTGGCCAGGGGGGGACAAGAGACCCAGTACTTC | CASSLARGGQETQYF
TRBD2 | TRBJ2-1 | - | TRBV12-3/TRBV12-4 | TGTGCCAGCAGTCCTGGGACTAGCGGGAGACTCAATGAGCAGTTCTTC | CASSPGTSGRLNEQFF
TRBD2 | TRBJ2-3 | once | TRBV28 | TGTGCCAGCAGAATCGGGGGGGTCGCTGAGGCAGATACGCAGTATTTT | CASRIGGVAEADTQYF
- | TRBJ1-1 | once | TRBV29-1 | TGCAGCACCTCCGGGACATTGAACACTGAAGCTTTCTTT | CSTSGTLNTEAFF
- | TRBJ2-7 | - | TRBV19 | TGTGCCAGTAGGTCTCTAGACTCCTACGAGCAGTACTTC | CASRSLDSYEQYF
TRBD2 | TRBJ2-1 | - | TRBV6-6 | TGTGCCAGCCGAAGCCCCGGGGGGGGTTCCCCGTTCTTC | CASRSPGGGSPFF
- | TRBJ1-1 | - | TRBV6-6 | TGTGCCAGCAGTCTCCTTCAGGCTGAAGCTTTCTTT | CASSLLQAEAFF
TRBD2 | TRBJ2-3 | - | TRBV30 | TGTGCCTGGAGCCTCCGTGGTAGCGGGAGGGCAACTAGCACAGATACGCAGTATTTT | CAWSLRGSGRATSTDTQYF
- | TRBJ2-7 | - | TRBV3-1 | TGTGCCAGCAGCCAAGAGGGGGCGTCATACTTC | CASSQEGASYF
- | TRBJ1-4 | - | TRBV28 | TGTGCCGCACAGGGCACAACTAATGAAAAACTGTTTTTT | CAAQGTTNEKLFF
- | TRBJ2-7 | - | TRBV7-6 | TGTGCCAGCAGCTTATCCAGGTCAAGCTCCTACGAGCAGTACTTC | CASSLSRSSSYEQYF
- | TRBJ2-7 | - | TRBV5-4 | TGTGCCAGCAGCTTGAGCAGGGGCGACACGGAGGTACGGTTC | CASSLSRGDTEVRF
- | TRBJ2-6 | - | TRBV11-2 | TGTGCCAGCAGCCCCCCCGTTGGGGCCAACGTCCTGACTTTC | CASSPPVGANVLTF
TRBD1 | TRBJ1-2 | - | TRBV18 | TGTGCCAGCTCACCGACAGGGGAAGCCTATGGCTACACCTTC | CASSPTGEAYGYTF
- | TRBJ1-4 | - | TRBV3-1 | TGTGCCAGCAGCCAATCGTTACGGTCCAGACTGTTTTTT | CASSQSLRSRLFF
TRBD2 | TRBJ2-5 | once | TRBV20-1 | TGCAGTGCTAGGGCGGGGGGCCAAGAGACCCAGTACTTC | CSARAGGQETQYF
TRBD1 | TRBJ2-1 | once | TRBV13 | TGTGCCAGCAGCCTGATGACAGGGACAGGGGTCGATGAGCAGTTCTTC | CASSLMTGTGVDEQFF
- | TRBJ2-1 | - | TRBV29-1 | TGCAGCGTTCGCTCCAGGGGCTTCTACAATGAGCAGTTCTTC | CSVRSRGFYNEQFF
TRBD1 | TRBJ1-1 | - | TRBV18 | TGTGCCAGCCGGGACAGTCAGAACACTGAAGCTTTCTTT | CASRDSQNTEAFF
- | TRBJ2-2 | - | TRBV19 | TGTGCCAGCTTCACGTCCGGGGAGCTGTTTTTT | CASFTSGELFF
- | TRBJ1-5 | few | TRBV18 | TGTGCCAGCTCAGACAGTAGCAATCAGCCCCAGCATTTT | CASSDSSNQPQHF
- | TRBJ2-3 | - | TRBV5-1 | TGCGCCAGCAGCTTACAGGAGGATACGCAGTATTTT | CASSLQEDTQYF
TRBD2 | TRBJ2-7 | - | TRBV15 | TGTGCCACCAGCAGAGAACTAGCGGCCTACGAGCAGTACTTC | CATSRELAAYEQYF
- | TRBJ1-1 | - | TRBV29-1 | TGCAGCACCGGCTCGGGGTATCCGAACACTGAAGCTTTCTTT | CSTGSGYPNTEAFF
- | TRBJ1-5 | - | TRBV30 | TGTGCCTGGAGGGGAGGGAGCAATCAGCCCCAGCATTTT | CAWRGGSNQPQHF
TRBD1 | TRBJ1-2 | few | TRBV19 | TGTGCCAGTAGTTTCCGGACAGGGGAAGGTTATGGCTACACCTTC | CASSFRTGEGYGYTF
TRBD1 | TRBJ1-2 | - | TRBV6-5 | TGTGCCAGCAGTCCCCGGGACAGGTTGGGCTACACCTTC | CASSPRDRLGYTF
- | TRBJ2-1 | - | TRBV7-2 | TGTGCCAGCAGCTTAACATGGAGCTCCTACAATGAGCAGTTCTTC | CASSLTWSSYNEQFF
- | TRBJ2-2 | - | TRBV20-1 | TGCAGTGCTAGAGATGCGAGGGGCCTTACCGGGGAGCTGTTTTTT | CSARDARGLTGELFF
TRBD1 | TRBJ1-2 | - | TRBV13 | TGTGCCAGCAGCAACCGGGACAGCGGTTTATATGGCTACACCTTC | CASSNRDSGLYGYTF
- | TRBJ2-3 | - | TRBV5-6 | TGTGCCAGCAGCTTACCAGGGCGGGGAGATACGCAGTATTTT | CASSLPGRGDTQYF
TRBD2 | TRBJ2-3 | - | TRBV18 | TGTGCCAGCTCACAAATAGCGGGAGCACCCACAGATACGCAGTATTTT | CASSQIAGAPTDTQYF
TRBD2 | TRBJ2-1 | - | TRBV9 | TGTGCCAGCAGCGCCTTGGGACTAGCGGACAATGAGCAGTTCTTC | CASSALGLADNEQFF
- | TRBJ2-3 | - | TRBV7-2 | TGTGCCAGCAGCTTAGTTGGACGGAGCACAGATACGCAGTATTTT | CASSLVGRSTDTQYF
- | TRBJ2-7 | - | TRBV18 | TGTGCCAGCTCTCCCGGGACCACCTACGAGCAGTACTTC | CASSPGTTYEQYF
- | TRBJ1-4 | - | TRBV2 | TGTGCCAGCAGACCGCTCCCCACTAATGAAAAACTGTTTTTT | CASRPLPTNEKLFF
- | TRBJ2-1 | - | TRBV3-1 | TGTGCCAGCAGCCAAATCAGCGAATACAATGAGCAGTTCTTC | CASSQISEYNEQFF
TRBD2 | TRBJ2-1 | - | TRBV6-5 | TGTGCCAGCAGTCAAGGCGGGAGGAATGAGCAGTTCTTC | CASSQGGRNEQFF
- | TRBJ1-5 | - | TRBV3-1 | TGTGCCAGCAGCCAAGTTGGGTCTACTCAGCCCCAGCATTTT | CASSQVGSTQPQHF
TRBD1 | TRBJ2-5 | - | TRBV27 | TGTGCCAGCAGTTTATCGGACAGGTTTACCCAGTACTTC | CASSLSDRFTQYF
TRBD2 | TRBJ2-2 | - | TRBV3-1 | TGTGCCAGCAGCCGACTAGCGCTTACCGGGGAGCTGTTTTTT | CASSRLALTGELFF
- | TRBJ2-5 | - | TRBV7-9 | TGTGCCAGCAGCTTAGGGGGAGTCGAAGAGACCCAGTACTTC | CASSLGGVEETQYF
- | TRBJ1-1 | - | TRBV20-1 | TGCAGTGCTCCGAGAGACAGTTACACTGAAGCTTTCTTT | CSAPRDSYTEAFF
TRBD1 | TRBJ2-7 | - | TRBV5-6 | TGTGCCAGCAGCATAAACAGGGGCGAGCAGTACTTC | CASSINRGEQYF
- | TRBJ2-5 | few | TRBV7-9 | TGTGCCAGCAGCTTAGCGCAGAGCAGCCAGTACTTC | CASSLAQSSQYF
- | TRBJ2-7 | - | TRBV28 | TGTGCCAGCACCCAAGGGCTAGTTCGGGAGCAGTACTTC | CASTQGLVREQYF
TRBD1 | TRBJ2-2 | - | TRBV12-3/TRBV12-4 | TGTGCCAGCAGTCTCTCCGGGACAGTGAACACCGGGGAGCTGTTTTTT | CASSLSGTVNTGELFF